This T cell receptor beta chain was recorded in a study of blood T cell repertoires in COVID-19. This clone was seen only a few times. This CDR3 has 14 amino acids. The V gene's germline CDR1 is SEHNR and CDR2 FQNEAQ (reference sequence). V was clipped by 6 bases and J by 2 bases, with 10 bases between them. Clones were sequenced by immunoSEQ multiplex PCR, and TCRdb holds only the in-frame ones, with some missing. The sample includes around 64,000 clones, approximately 70% of them seen just once. The sequencing input was PBMCs or T cells enriched from blood (not recorded which). The sequence was collected from a woman aged 55-75 years who had been exposed to COVID-19. The chain joins TRBV7-9 to TRBJ1-4; tentatively, D is TRBD1 (5 bases). Here the CDR3 reads CASRTGGTNEKLFF. CDR3 DNA: TGTGCCAGCAGGACCGGGGGGACTAATGAAAAACTGTTTTTT. Full variable domain (remainder filled in from reference TRBV7-9 and TRBJ1-4): DTGVSQNPRHKITKRGQNVTFRCDPISEHNRLYWYRQTLGQGPEFLTYFQNEAQLEKSRLLSDRFSAERPKGSFSTLEIQRTEQGDSAMYLCASRTGGTNEKLFFGSGTQLSVL.